This TCR beta chain originates from a study of blood T cell repertoires in COVID-19. V dropped 2 bases and J dropped 11; count of bases not matched to a gene: 8. This CDR3 is built from 14 residues. Germline CDR1 and CDR2: SGHDN and FVKESK. Generated by immunoSEQ multiplex PCR, the TCRdb table keeps only in-frame clones and is missing some. The sample yields around 500,000 clones, over 75% seen once. Material for sequencing was PBMCs or T cells enriched from blood (not recorded which). The source of this sequence is a woman between 35 and 50 years old who had recovered from COVID-19. This chain uses TRBV14 with TRBJ2-1, with 8 bases lining up with TRBD1. Here the CDR3 DNA reads TGTGCCAGCAGCCAAAATACCAGGGGGCCCAAGCAGTTCTTC. Its protein is CASSQNTRGPKQFF.